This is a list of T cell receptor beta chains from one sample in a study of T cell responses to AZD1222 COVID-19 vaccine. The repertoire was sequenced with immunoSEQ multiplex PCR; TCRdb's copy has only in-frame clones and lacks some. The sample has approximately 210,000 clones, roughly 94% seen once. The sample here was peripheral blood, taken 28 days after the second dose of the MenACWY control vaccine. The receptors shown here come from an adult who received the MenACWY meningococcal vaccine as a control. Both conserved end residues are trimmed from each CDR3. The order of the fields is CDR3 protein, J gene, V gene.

cdr3_aa: ASSIRQANTGELF
j_call: TRBJ2-2
v_call: TRBV2

cdr3_aa: ASSDQGPNTEAF
j_call: TRBJ1-1
v_call: TRBV2

cdr3_aa: ASSTLTGERDQPQH
j_call: TRBJ1-5
v_call: TRBV19

cdr3_aa: ASGGQYTGELF
j_call: TRBJ2-2
v_call: TRBV5-1

cdr3_aa: ASSFSTDTQY
j_call: TRBJ2-3
v_call: TRBV13

cdr3_aa: ASSVGDSSYEQY
j_call: TRBJ2-7
v_call: TRBV9

cdr3_aa: ASSIRDSSYEQY
j_call: TRBJ2-7
v_call: TRBV19

cdr3_aa: ASSQDPLAEEKSTDTQY
j_call: TRBJ2-3
v_call: TRBV4-3

cdr3_aa: ASSPGTDNEQF
j_call: TRBJ2-1
v_call: TRBV18

cdr3_aa: ASSPSGENTGELF
j_call: TRBJ2-2
v_call: TRBV13

cdr3_aa: ASSPGFYQETQY
j_call: TRBJ2-5
v_call: TRBV7-9

cdr3_aa: ASSFEGTSGRSSSYEQY
j_call: TRBJ2-7
v_call: TRBV28

cdr3_aa: ASSGTGSNQPQH
j_call: TRBJ1-5
v_call: TRBV18

cdr3_aa: ASSSYRRAVGQPQH
j_call: TRBJ1-5
v_call: TRBV27

cdr3_aa: ASSVAPGVNEKLF
j_call: TRBJ1-4
v_call: TRBV9

cdr3_aa: ASSVVAGGITDTQY
j_call: TRBJ2-3
v_call: TRBV9

cdr3_aa: ASSQDRGEAEKLF
j_call: TRBJ1-4
v_call: TRBV6-6

cdr3_aa: ASSYSEGRAEAF
j_call: TRBJ1-1
v_call: TRBV6-2/TRBV6-3

cdr3_aa: AISADGGTDTQY
j_call: TRBJ2-3
v_call: TRBV10-3

cdr3_aa: ASSPGQGDRGYT
j_call: TRBJ1-2
v_call: TRBV4-1

cdr3_aa: ASSQSGTSEQY
j_call: TRBJ2-7
v_call: TRBV19

cdr3_aa: ASSYSGSGGYEQY
j_call: TRBJ2-7
v_call: TRBV6-5

cdr3_aa: ASSQERVHLPQH
j_call: TRBJ1-5
v_call: TRBV4-1

cdr3_aa: ASSGQLNTEAF
j_call: TRBJ1-1
v_call: TRBV3-1/TRBV3-2

cdr3_aa: ASSQGGGYEQY
j_call: TRBJ2-7
v_call: TRBV3-1/TRBV3-2

cdr3_aa: ASSLQSGSPLH
j_call: TRBJ1-6
v_call: TRBV7-3

cdr3_aa: ASSMTSGTNNEQF
j_call: TRBJ2-1
v_call: TRBV5-1

cdr3_aa: ASEDRGNTGELF
j_call: TRBJ2-2
v_call: TRBV28

cdr3_aa: ASSQTATGNTIY
j_call: TRBJ1-3
v_call: TRBV28

cdr3_aa: ASSLSPDRYYNSPLH
j_call: TRBJ1-6
v_call: TRBV27

cdr3_aa: ASSQVGRRERPDTQY
j_call: TRBJ2-3
v_call: TRBV4-1

cdr3_aa: ASSPTPSGQGGLGYT
j_call: TRBJ1-2
v_call: TRBV9

cdr3_aa: ASRPGQGRQPQH
j_call: TRBJ1-5
v_call: TRBV28

cdr3_aa: ASSTGDRKAF
j_call: TRBJ1-1
v_call: TRBV19

cdr3_aa: ASRQGASYNSPLH
j_call: TRBJ1-6
v_call: TRBV19

cdr3_aa: ASSLREDTQY
j_call: TRBJ2-3
v_call: TRBV7-9

cdr3_aa: ASSPEPRSNEQF
j_call: TRBJ2-1
v_call: TRBV4-3

cdr3_aa: ASSYGLGKGRQRNNEQF
j_call: TRBJ2-1
v_call: TRBV6-2/TRBV6-3

cdr3_aa: AISESAGGNSPLH
j_call: TRBJ1-6
v_call: TRBV10-3

cdr3_aa: ATSRDRGDQETQY
j_call: TRBJ2-5
v_call: TRBV15

cdr3_aa: ASSQERQGRIRAF
j_call: TRBJ1-1
v_call: TRBV4-1

cdr3_aa: ASSVAVTGRDEQY
j_call: TRBJ2-7
v_call: TRBV9

cdr3_aa: ASSRPGLSSYEQY
j_call: TRBJ2-7
v_call: TRBV6-5

cdr3_aa: ATSFGNEQY
j_call: TRBJ2-7
v_call: TRBV24-1

cdr3_aa: ASSVDSGEGNEQF
j_call: TRBJ2-1
v_call: TRBV9

cdr3_aa: ASSETGSDGYT
j_call: TRBJ1-2
v_call: TRBV25-1

cdr3_aa: SAGNDRGEQY
j_call: TRBJ2-7
v_call: TRBV29-1

cdr3_aa: ASSLGEQDTGELF
j_call: TRBJ2-2
v_call: TRBV7-6

cdr3_aa: ASSLGGPYEQY
j_call: TRBJ2-7
v_call: TRBV7-9

cdr3_aa: ASSSRLAETQY
j_call: TRBJ2-5
v_call: TRBV28

cdr3_aa: ASSPQWAYEQY
j_call: TRBJ2-7
v_call: TRBV3-1/TRBV3-2

cdr3_aa: ASSHRDTSSYEQY
j_call: TRBJ2-7
v_call: TRBV3-1/TRBV3-2

cdr3_aa: ASSLSSNSNQPQH
j_call: TRBJ1-5
v_call: TRBV5-8

cdr3_aa: ASSFGPGGSYEQY
j_call: TRBJ2-7
v_call: TRBV27

cdr3_aa: ATGKGQGASDTQY
j_call: TRBJ2-3
v_call: TRBV7-6

cdr3_aa: ASSSTSGGYNEQF
j_call: TRBJ2-1
v_call: TRBV13

cdr3_aa: ASSQVSGAGYGYT
j_call: TRBJ1-2
v_call: TRBV4-1

cdr3_aa: ASSFPQGAQDGYT
j_call: TRBJ1-2
v_call: TRBV28

cdr3_aa: ASSPQWGGSEQY
j_call: TRBJ2-7
v_call: TRBV7-2